This passage covers 31 T cell receptor beta chains from one sample sequenced in a study of T cells in Graves' hyperthyroidism and ophthalmopathy. Amplification targeted TCR beta CDR3 regions from RNA transcripts. The primer set for the first-round RT-PCR of the TCR CDR3 was HTBI. TCRdb itself ran the multiplex PCR reads through MiXCR, one entry per CDR3 protein. The top ten hold less than 30% of the sample, which has some 490,000 distinct CDR3 sequences, 16% seen once. The sequenced material came from blood. The receptor set was obtained from a woman between 25 and 40 years old with Graves' ophthalmopathy.

This clonotype was seen a handful of times. The chain's CDR3 is CATSLSGTDTQYF. CDR3 sequence (DNA): TGTGCCACCAGTTTGAGCGGCACAGATACGCAGTATTTT. The J gene is TRBJ2-3, the V gene TRBV24-1; no reliable D call. Trimming stripped 6 bases from V and 1 base from J, with 7 bases between. This CDR3 is 13 amino acids long. Germline V CDR1 and CDR2: KGHDR, SFDVKD.

This clonotype was counted only a few times. The CDR3 DNA reads as TGTGCCAGCAGCTTGGTCGGGGTAGTGACTAATGAAAAACTGTTTTTT. Encoded protein: CASSLVGVVTNEKLFF. The V gene is TRBV5-5, the J gene TRBJ1-4; the D is unclear. Trimming removed 0 bases at V and 2 bases at J, with 11 bases between. Germline V gene sequence: CDR1 SGHKS, CDR2 YYEKEE (reference sequence). The CDR3 length is 16 residues.

This chain links TRBV4-1 with TRBJ1-6, with D tentatively TRBD1 (5 bases). The V gene lost 4 bases and the J gene lost 7 bases, with 23 bases spanning the gap. CDR3 size: 18 residues. The V gene's germline CDR1 is MGHRA and CDR2 YSYEKL. The CDR3, as DNA: TGCGCCAGCAGCCGTCCGTCCGGGACCCTTAAACCGAATTCACCCCTCCACTTT. Translated: CASSRPSGTLKPNSPLHF.

The genes are TRBV7-9 and TRBJ2-5; 9 bases fit TRBD1. CDR3 length equals 16 residues. After removal of 5 bases from V and 1 base from J, the junction contained 8 bases not matched to a gene. CDR1 is SEHNR, CDR2 FQNEAQ, per germline (reference sequence). CDR3 amino acids: CASSVDYRGRQETQYF. The CDR3 DNA sequence: TGTGCCAGCAGCGTCGACTACAGGGGGCGCCAAGAGACCCAGTACTTC.

This clonotype was detected many times. The chain joins TRBV12-3 or TRBV12-4 to TRBJ2-7; 7 nucleotides align to TRBD1. The CDR3 contains 15 residues. V lost 0 bases and J lost 3; bases outside the gene matches: 5. CDR3 DNA: TGTGCCAGCAGTTTAGCGCAGGGGGTAAACTACGAGCAGTACTTC. This codes for CASSLAQGVNYEQYF.

The table lists this clonotype with many counts. The rearrangement uses TRBV6-1 and TRBJ2-1; D is possibly TRBD1 (6 bases). This CDR3 comprises 17 residues. Germline V gives CDR1 MNHNS, CDR2 SASEGT. V lost 3 bases and J 2 bases, leaving 17 bases between the germline ends. The CDR3 DNA reads as TGTGCCAGCAGTGATAGGGGGTCGGGACATGCCTACAATGAGCAGTTCTTC. Its translation: CASSDRGSGHAYNEQFF.

With regard to this clonotype: This may be a read error: a much more frequent sequence differs by one nucleotide. The chain recombines TRBV28 with TRBJ2-6; tentatively, D is TRBD1 (5 bases). The V gene's germline CDR1 is MDHEN and CDR2 SYDVKM. CDR3 size: 15 residues. The CDR3 bases are TGTGCCAGCAGCCAAGACAGCTCTGGGGCCAACGTCCTGGCTTTC. Protein: CASSQDSSGANVLAF.

This clonotype was seen only a few times. V usage is TRBV7-2 and J usage is TRBJ1-6, with a tentative D call TRBD1 (6 bases). Germline V gene data show CDR1 as SGHTA and CDR2 as FQGNSA. The CDR3 has 16 residues. V lost 6 bases and J lost 7, with 19 bases in between. CDR3 sequence reads: CASRPFIQGTNSPLHF. For the CDR3, the DNA is TGTGCCAGCAGGCCGTTCATACAGGGCACGAATTCACCCCTCCACTTT.

A note on this clonotype: Germline and junction disagree at one end, which may indicate a read error. The genes are TRBV5-6 and TRBJ1-2, with a possible D match to TRBD1 (6 bases). Germline CDR1 is SGHDT and CDR2 is YYEEEE. The CDR3 length is 14 residues. The DNA for the CDR3 is TGTGGCAGCAGCTTGCCGACAGGTGACTATGGCTACACCTTC. It specifies CGSSLPTGDYGYTF. The full variable domain, rest sourced from reference TRBV5-6 and TRBJ1-2, is DAGVTQSPTHLIKTRGQQVTLRCSPKSGHDTVSWYQQALGQGPQFIFQYYEEEERQRGNFPDRFSGHQFPNYSSELNVNALLLGDSALYLCGSSLPTGDYGYTFGSGTRLTVV.

The table lists this clonotype with many counts. The CDR3 nucleotides are TGTGCCAGCAGGTCAGCGGGACAGGGTGGAGATACGCAGTATTTT. Amino acids: CASRSAGQGGDTQYF. The rearrangement joins TRBV28 to TRBJ2-3; 9 bases match TRBD1. CDR1 is MDHEN and CDR2 is SYDVKM in the germline V gene. The CDR3 extends over 15 amino acids. The V and J ends lost 6 bases and 5 bases, in that order; junction bases with no gene match: 9.

This clonotype was picked up many times. The chain carries TRBV7-2 and TRBJ2-3, with 8 bases lining up with TRBD1. Germline V gene data show CDR1 as SGHTA and CDR2 as FQGNSA. The CDR3 extends over 15 amino acids. J lost 1 base, V lost 3 bases, and 3 bases had no gene match. The CDR3 reads CASSFRTGRTDTQYF. The CDR3 DNA is TGTGCCAGCAGCTTCCGGACAGGGCGCACAGATACGCAGTATTTT.

Only one count was recorded for this clonotype. The V gene is TRBV7-9, the J gene TRBJ2-7, with a weak D call TRBD1 (6 bases). CDR1 SEHNR and CDR2 FQNEAQ come from the germline V gene (reference sequence). Trimming stripped 4 bases from V and 2 bases from J, with 15 bases between. The CDR3 is 15 amino acids. DNA for the CDR3: TGTGCCAGCAGCTCGGTGGACAGCGGTACCTACGAGCAGTACTTC. Residues: CASSSVDSGTYEQYF. The whole variable domain, remainder taken from reference TRBV7-9 and TRBJ2-7, is DTGVSQNPRHKITKRGQNVTFRCDPISEHNRLYWYRQTLGQGPEFLTYFQNEAQLEKSRLLSDRFSAERPKGSFSTLEIQRTEQGDSAMYLCASSSVDSGTYEQYFGPGTRLTVT.

The chain recombines TRBV7-9 with TRBJ2-7; D might be TRBD1 (6 bases). Germline CDR1 SEHNR, CDR2 FQNEAQ (reference sequence). Trimming shortened V by 1 base and J by 1 base, and 8 bases separated the two germline ends. The CDR3 loop spans 14 amino acids. The CDR3 reads CASSLDGQSYEQYF. The CDR3 nucleotides read TGTGCCAGCAGCTTAGATGGACAGTCCTACGAGCAGTACTTC.

This clonotype was counted only a few times. This chain connects TRBV7-3 to TRBJ2-1; D is undetermined. Germline lookup yields CDR1 SGHTA and CDR2 FQGTGA. V lost 2 bases to trimming and J lost 5 bases, with 10 bases between them. The CDR3 extends over 14 amino acids. The CDR3 loop reads CASSLSWENNEQFF. CDR3 sequence (DNA): TGTGCCAGCAGCTTATCCTGGGAAAACAATGAGCAGTTCTTC.

This clonotype was detected ten times or more. J is TRBJ2-2 and V is TRBV7-9, with 7 bases identical to TRBD1. Unmatched junction bases numbered 11, after V lost 4 bases and J lost 0 bases. From germline, CDR1 is SEHNR and CDR2 FQNEAQ (reference sequence). CDR3 length equals 18 residues. CDR3 sequence (DNA): TGTGCCAGCAGCTCGGACAGGTGGAGGAACGCGAACACCGGGGAGCTGTTTTTT. It specifies CASSSDRWRNANTGELFF.

This clonotype was seen ten or more times. The genes are TRBV6-1 and TRBJ2-7; D remains unclear. The length of the CDR3 is 12 residues. The germline gives CDR1 MNHNS, CDR2 SASEGT. V lost 10 bases, J lost 3 bases, and 13 bases lay in between. The CDR3 bases are TGTGCCACTGGCCGCAGGTTCTACGAGCAGTACTTC. Protein product: CATGRRFYEQYF.

This clonotype was picked up a small number of times. V usage is TRBV7-9 and J usage is TRBJ2-7; D is unclear. CDR1 is SEHNR and CDR2 is FQNEAQ in the germline V gene (reference sequence). The CDR3 extends over 14 amino acids. Trimming took off 2 bases at V and 0 bases at J, with 8 bases between the two ends. This CDR3 is CASSLFQSSYEQYF. In nucleotides, the CDR3 is TGTGCCAGCAGCTTATTCCAGAGCTCCTACGAGCAGTACTTC. Full variable domain (rest looked up from reference TRBV7-9 and TRBJ2-7): DTGVSQNPRHKITKRGQNVTFRCDPISEHNRLYWYRQTLGQGPEFLTYFQNEAQLEKSRLLSDRFSAERPKGSFSTLEIQRTEQGDSAMYLCASSLFQSSYEQYFGPGTRLTVT.

The rearrangement uses TRBV4-1 and TRBJ2-1, with D possibly being TRBD1 (6 bases). This CDR3 has 15 amino acids. Germline assignment: CDR1 MGHRA and CDR2 YSYEKL. Trimming removed 2 bases from V and 2 bases from J, with 10 bases in between. The CDR3 sequence is CASSQKDRTYNEQFF. CDR3 sequence (DNA): TGCGCCAGCAGCCAAAAGGACAGAACCTACAATGAGCAGTTCTTC.

There are many counts of this clonotype. This rearrangement joins TRBV7-8 to TRBJ1-1; D might be TRBD1 (5 bases). From germline, CDR1 is SGHVS and CDR2 FQNEAQ. V lost 0 bases and J 9 bases, leaving 11 bases between the germline ends. The CDR3 has 13 residues. CDR3 nucleotide sequence: TGTGCCAGCAGCTTAGCGACAGCGGTAAAAGCTTTCTTT. Its protein product is CASSLATAVKAFF.

Many counts were recorded for this clonotype. This rearrangement joins TRBV20-1 to TRBJ2-7; perhaps TRBD1 as D (6 bases). Germline CDR1 reads DFQATT; CDR2 reads SNEGSKA (reference sequence). This CDR3 has 16 amino acids. The V gene lost 0 bases and the J gene lost 3 bases, with 18 bases spanning the gap. The CDR3 spells CSARDPQGHTHYEQYF. CDR3 coding DNA: TGCAGTGCTAGAGATCCGCAGGGGCACACCCACTACGAGCAGTACTTC.

Ten or more counts support this clonotype. The chain links TRBV3-1 to TRBJ2-2; 9 bases match TRBD2. V dropped 1 base and J dropped 6; count of bases not matched to a gene: 6. This CDR3 region has 16 residues. Germline CDR1 reads LGHDT; CDR2 reads YNNKEL (reference sequence). CDR3 nucleotides: TGTGCCAGCAGCCAAGCAGCGGGAGGAATTCCCGGGGAGCTGTTTTTT. Translating gives CASSQAAGGIPGELFF.

The rearrangement links TRBV6-4 to TRBJ1-2, with 7 bases fitting TRBD1. CDR1 MRHNA and CDR2 SNTAGT come from the germline V gene. The length of the CDR3 is 14 residues. V dropped 0 bases and J dropped 6; count of bases not matched to a gene: 4. CDR3 loop: CASSDSKRGHGYTF. The CDR3 bases are TGTGCCAGCAGTGACTCGAAAAGGGGGCATGGCTACACCTTC.

The chain links TRBV29-1 to TRBJ2-1; the match to TRBD2 covers 7 bases. The V gene's germline CDR1 is SQVTM and CDR2 ANQGSEA. CDR3 size: 14 residues. The trim removed 4 bases at V and 5 bases at J, leaving 8 bases unmatched. CDR3 region: CSVAAGVINNEQFF. The CDR3 DNA reads as TGCAGCGTTGCGGCGGGAGTTATAAACAATGAGCAGTTCTTC.

This clonotype was seen ten or more times. CDR3 bases: TGTGCCAGCAGCCCTAGGAATTACAGAGCTAACTATGGCTACACCTTC. Its protein is CASSPRNYRANYGYTF. The gene calls are TRBV11-2 and TRBJ1-2, with D hard to call. Trimming left V 5 bases short and J 0 bases short, with 16 bases between. Germline V lookup: CDR1 SGHAT, CDR2 FQNNGV. CDR3 length: 16 residues.

The chain uses TRBV7-8 and TRBJ2-5, with a possible D match to TRBD1 (5 bases). The germline gives CDR1 SGHVS, CDR2 FQNEAQ. V was pared by 1 base and J by 2 bases, with 11 bases between. The CDR3 is 15 residues long. The CDR3 reads CASSLDPGMQETQYF. CDR3 coding DNA: TGTGCCAGCAGCTTAGACCCAGGGATGCAAGAGACCCAGTACTTC.

A remark on this clonotype: Possible read error: a much larger clone is one base away. CDR3 amino acids: CASSSSRRETQYF. CDR3 DNA sequence: TGTGCCAGCAGCTCTAGCAGAAGAGAGACCCAGTACTTC. The V call is TRBV11-1, the J call TRBJ2-5; TRBD2 is a possible D gene (5 bases). CDR3 length equals 13 residues. Per germline, CDR1 SGHAT and CDR2 FQDESV (reference sequence). The V end was cut by 4 bases, the J end by 4 bases, with 10 bases between.

The chain carries TRBV5-1 and TRBJ2-2; D gene ambiguous. Germline V gives CDR1 SGHRS, CDR2 YFSETQ. CDR3 length: 15 amino acids. Trimming left V 5 bases short and J 2 bases short, with 13 bases between. As DNA, the CDR3 is TGCGCCAGCAGAAGGGAAGGCCCAAACACCGGGGAGCTGTTTTTT. It yields the protein CASRREGPNTGELFF.

This chain links TRBV5-8 with TRBJ2-3; 10 bases match TRBD2. Germline V CDR1 and CDR2: SGHTS, YDEGEE. The CDR3 runs 16 residues. V trimming: 1 base; J trimming: 6 bases; junction bases outside the gene matches: 8. The CDR3 is CASSLFPAGGRDTQYF. CDR3 nucleotide sequence: TGTGCCAGCAGCTTGTTCCCAGCGGGGGGGCGGGATACGCAGTATTTT.

As concerns this clonotype: Sequence at one end of the junction differs from germline and may be a read error. The chain carries TRBV12-3 or TRBV12-4 and TRBJ2-5; no definite D call. The CDR3 is made up of 13 amino acids. The CDR3 spells CAISDSEQETQYF. The DNA of the CDR3 is TGTGCCATCAGTGATTCGGAGCAAGAGACCCAGTACTTC.

The chain has TRBV18 and TRBJ1-4; no definite D call. V shed 2 bases and J shed 0 bases, with 10 bases lying between them. Per the germline V gene, CDR1 is KGHSH and CDR2 is LQKENI. CDR3 length equals 16 residues. CDR3 amino acids: CASSPMSAATNEKLFF. CDR3 bases: TGTGCCAGCTCACCAATGAGCGCCGCAACTAATGAAAAACTGTTTTTT.

This clonotype was observed a handful of times. The rearrangement links TRBV6-2 or TRBV6-3 to TRBJ2-7; perhaps TRBD1 as D (6 bases). The CDR3 extends over 15 amino acids. Deletions cut 5 bases from V and 3 bases from J, with 17 bases between. The germline CDR1 and CDR2 sequences are MNHEY and SVGEGT. In DNA, the CDR3 is TGTGCCAGCAGTGAGGGCCCGGGACAACACTACGAGCAGTACTTC. The encoded protein is CASSEGPGQHYEQYF.